This T cell receptor (beta chain) stems from a study of blood T cell repertoires in COVID-19. At the level of the study: There were acute and convalescent COVID-19 samples, and they came from the United States, Italy and Spain.

The table lists this clone with a count of one. The CDR3 is made up of 14 amino acids. The V gene lost 4 bases and the J gene lost 4 bases, with 14 bases spanning the gap. Germline lookup yields CDR1 MNHEY and CDR2 SVGEGT. Seattle enrolled patients during active infection and tracked them longitudinally. Per the study methods: Estimation of nucleated cell counts relied on the amplification of reference gene primers. Some clones are missing from TCRdb's copy, which holds only in-frame ones; the method was immunoSEQ multiplex PCR. From that table come the V and J calls and clone size; the DNA was used to work out D and trimming. This table holds under 200,000 clones, roughly three quarters found once.

V and J are TRBV6-2 or TRBV6-3 and TRBJ2-7; possible D gene TRBD1, 6 bases. This clonotype originated in a woman aged 40 to 50 with COVID-19, enrolled during active disease. Source material: peripheral blood. This CDR3 reads CASSFYQGRYEQYF. DNA of the CDR3: TGTGCCAGCAGTTTTTACCAGGGGCGATACGAGCAGTACTTC.